Each of the 28 T cell receptor beta chains below was sequenced from the same sample in a study of blood T cell repertoires in COVID-19. Data came from immunoSEQ multiplex PCR; TCRdb stores just in-frame clones and leaves some out. This sample has 45,000 to 55,000 clones, with about nine tenths found just once. Sequencing was performed on peripheral blood. The receptors derive from a woman aged 40 to 49 with active COVID-19.

J is TRBJ1-4 and V is TRBV18, with D possibly being TRBD1 (6 bases). CDR1 and CDR2 (germline): KGHSH, LQKENI. The CDR3 sequence is 15 residues long. V gave up 4 bases and J gave up 0 bases, with 9 bases separating them. This chain's CDR3 is CASSRQAATNEKLFF. The CDR3 DNA follows: TGTGCCAGCTCACGACAGGCTGCAACTAATGAAAAACTGTTTTTT.

The J gene is TRBJ2-7, the V gene TRBV4-3; D is unresolved. Germline loops: CDR1 LGHNA, CDR2 YSLEER. Between the trimmed V and J ends, which lost 2 bases and 7 bases, there was a span of 12 bases. This CDR3 contains 13 residues. CDR3: CASSQHDFREQYF. The CDR3 DNA sequence: TGCGCCAGCAGCCAACATGATTTCCGGGAGCAGTACTTC.

The V call is TRBV7-2, the J call TRBJ2-5, with TRBD1 matching 7 bases. The CDR3 has 14 amino acids. The germline V gene has CDR1 SGHTA and CDR2 FQGNSA. V dropped 5 bases and J dropped 4; count of bases not matched to a gene: 7. The CDR3 sequence is CASSQQGRGETQYF. CDR3 bases: TGTGCCAGCAGCCAACAGGGGAGAGGAGAGACCCAGTACTTC.

The chain carries TRBV5-1 and TRBJ2-2, with 9 bases identical to TRBD1. The V gene end was trimmed by 4 bases and the J gene end by 0 bases; junction bases not matched to a gene: 1. The CDR3 totals 15 residues. Per the germline V gene, CDR1 is SGHRS and CDR2 is YFSETQ. The chain's CDR3 is CASSRQGANTGELFF. The CDR3 DNA reads as TGCGCCAGCAGCAGACAGGGGGCGAACACCGGGGAGCTGTTTTTT.

This clone turned up a few times. The chain recombines TRBV2 with TRBJ1-5, with TRBD1 as a possible D gene (5 bases). The CDR3 has 13 residues. The germline V gene encodes CDR1 SNHLY and CDR2 FYNNEI. Between the trimmed V and J ends, which lost 7 bases and 7 bases, there was a span of 14 bases. The CDR3 loop is CASIGDYGQPQHF. CDR3 coding DNA: TGTGCCAGCATCGGGGACTACGGGCAGCCCCAGCATTTT.

The genes are TRBV12-3 or TRBV12-4 and TRBJ2-3; 7 bases align to TRBD2. CDR3 size: 13 residues. The junction had 7 bases not matched to a gene; V was cut back by 5 bases and J by 8 bases. The CDR3 here is CASSLGEGRTQYF. CDR3 in DNA: TGTGCCAGCAGTCTCGGGGAGGGCCGTACGCAGTATTTT.

This chain uses TRBV7-9 with TRBJ2-3, with 8 bases aligning to TRBD1. The V segment lost 5 bases and the J segment 3 bases; nucleotides outside the gene matches: 7. CDR3 size: 15 residues. CDR1 is SEHNR and CDR2 is FQNEAQ in the germline V gene (reference sequence). The CDR3 coding sequence is TGTGCCAGCAGCGTTAAGACAGGGGCGACAGATACGCAGTATTTT. Encoded protein: CASSVKTGATDTQYF.

The V call is TRBV18, the J call TRBJ1-2, with TRBD1 identical over 8 bases. CDR1 KGHSH and CDR2 LQKENI come from the germline V gene. Germline trimming cut 3 bases from V and 5 bases from J; bases unmatched to any gene: 11. The CDR3 has 16 residues. In DNA, the CDR3 is TGTGCCAGCTCACCTAAGGACAGGGTAGGGCCTTATGGCTACACCTTC. This encodes CASSPKDRVGPYGYTF.

The CDR3 sequence: CATSDGDRGYNSPLHF. As DNA, the CDR3 is TGTGCCACCAGTGACGGAGACAGGGGGTATAATTCACCCCTCCACTTT. The rearrangement joins TRBV24-1 to TRBJ1-6; 9 nucleotides match TRBD1. Germline-derived CDR1 and CDR2 are KGHDR and SFDVKD. The CDR3 runs to 16 residues. V gave up 4 bases and J gave up 4 bases; unmatched junction bases: 4.

This clone was detected only once. Written as DNA, the CDR3 is TGTGCCAGCAGCGAATTCCGACGACAGGACAGCACAGATACGCAGTATTTT. The encoded protein is CASSEFRRQDSTDTQYF. The V gene is TRBV7-9, the J gene TRBJ2-3; tentatively, D is TRBD1 (6 bases). CDR1 and CDR2 (germline): SEHNR, FQNEAQ (reference sequence). The CDR3 consists of 17 residues. V lost 5 bases, J lost 0 bases, and 18 bases lay in between.

The sample holds a few counts of this clone. The gene calls are TRBV7-9 and TRBJ2-2; 10 bases align to TRBD2. CDR3 size: 17 residues. After removal of 0 bases from V and 6 bases from J, the junction contained 7 bases not matched to a gene. The germline gives CDR1 SEHNR, CDR2 FQNEAQ (reference sequence). The CDR3 is CASSLAPGLASPGELFF. For the CDR3, the DNA is TGTGCCAGCAGCTTAGCTCCGGGACTAGCGTCCCCCGGGGAGCTGTTTTTT.

V usage is TRBV12-3 or TRBV12-4 and J usage is TRBJ1-3; D remains ambiguous. The CDR3 is 12 amino acids. The CDR3 spells CDTPACGNTIYF. For the CDR3, the DNA is TGTGACACCCCCGCCTGCGGAAACACCATATATTTT.

J is TRBJ1-1 and V is TRBV7-9, with D tentatively TRBD1 (5 bases). Between the trimmed V and J ends, which lost 1 base and 0 bases, there was a span of 9 bases. The germline V gene encodes CDR1 SEHNR and CDR2 FQNEAQ (reference sequence). The CDR3 is 15 residues long. As DNA, the CDR3 is TGTGCCAGCAGCTTAGTTGGACATATGAACACTGAAGCTTTCTTT. This encodes CASSLVGHMNTEAFF.

The rearrangement uses TRBV11-3 and TRBJ2-7; 7 bases match TRBD1. The junction had 7 bases not matched to a gene; V was cut back by 0 bases and J by 2 bases. In germline, CDR1 is SGHNT, CDR2 YENEEA. The CDR3 loop spans 16 amino acids. The DNA of the CDR3 is TGTGCCAGCAGCTTAGAGGTGGGTCAGGGGGCCTACGAGCAGTACTTC. Its translation: CASSLEVGQGAYEQYF. Variable domain in full (rest from reference TRBV11-3 and TRBJ2-7): EAGVVQSPRYKIIEKKQPVAFWCNPISGHNTLYWYLQNLGQGPELLIRYENEEAVDDSQLPKDRFSAERLKGVDSTLKIQPAELGDSAVYLCASSLEVGQGAYEQYFGPGTRLTVT.

J is TRBJ1-2 and V is TRBV5-4, with D possibly being TRBD1 (5 bases). The germline V gene has CDR1 SGHNT and CDR2 YYREEE (reference sequence). The CDR3 has 14 residues. The ends were cut back, 1 base at V and 8 bases at J, with 15 bases in the middle. The CDR3 region has the DNA TGTGCCAGCAGCTTGCCGCCCTCAGGGCGGGGCTACACCTTC. This encodes CASSLPPSGRGYTF.

The V and J genes are TRBV9 and TRBJ1-1, with 7 bases lining up with TRBD1. The length of the CDR3 is 17 residues. J was trimmed by 4 bases and V by 0 bases; bases with no gene match: 12. Germline V CDR1 and CDR2: SGDLS, YYNGEE. The CDR3 region has the DNA TGTGCCAGCAGCGTAGGGTTAGGGGGCCGGGCTGCCACTGAAGCTTTCTTT. Translation: CASSVGLGGRAATEAFF.

This rearrangement joins TRBV21-1 to TRBJ2-7; TRBD1 is the table's D call and was not checked against the DNA. TRBV21-1 is tagged as a pseudogene. The CDR3 is made up of 18 amino acids. CDR3 sequence: CASSARILRTGPSYEQYF. CDR3 coding DNA: TGTGCCAGCAGCGCCCGCATCCTTCGGACAGGTCCGTCCTACGAGCAGTACTTC.

V usage is TRBV6-5 and J usage is TRBJ1-5, with TRBD1 as a possible D gene (6 bases). V was clipped by 2 bases and J by 2 bases, with 10 bases between them. There are 15 residues in the CDR3. The germline gives CDR1 MNHEY, CDR2 SVGAGI. The CDR3 loop reads CASSYGSGGNQPQHF. CDR3 sequence (DNA): TGTGCCAGCAGTTACGGGTCAGGGGGCAATCAGCCCCAGCATTTT.

A word on this clone: Distinct nucleotide sequences in the sample also encode this CDR3. V gene TRBV5-1 combines with J gene TRBJ2-2; D gene uncertain. The CDR3 has 15 residues. Looked up from germline, CDR1 is SGHRS and CDR2 is YFSETQ. V was clipped by 0 bases and J by 1 base, with 7 bases between them. CDR3 DNA: TGCGCCAGCAGCTTGGCTGGGCAGAACACCGGGGAGCTGTTTTTT. It yields the protein CASSLAGQNTGELFF.

The rearrangement joins TRBV2 to TRBJ2-3; 8 positions match TRBD1. V gave up 5 bases and J gave up 6 bases; unmatched junction bases: 13. The CDR3 consists of 16 residues. Germline-derived CDR1 and CDR2 are SNHLY and FYNNEI. The CDR3 nucleotides are TGTGCCAGCAGTCGAGGACAGGGTAGAATAGTGGATACGCAGTATTTT. As protein: CASSRGQGRIVDTQYF. The variable domain in full, completed from reference TRBV2 and TRBJ2-3, reads EPEVTQTPSHQVTQMGQEVILRCVPISNHLYFYWYRQILGQKVEFLVSFYNNEISEKSEIFDDQFSVERPDGSNFTLKIRSTKLEDSAMYFCASSRGQGRIVDTQYFGPGTRLTVL.

The chain couples TRBV5-6 to TRBJ2-7, with D possibly matching TRBD2 (6 bases). The CDR3 consists of 13 residues. Trimming cost V 6 bases and J 0 bases, with 10 bases left between them. Germline values: CDR1 SGHDT, CDR2 YYEEEE. As DNA, the CDR3 is TGTGCCAGCATATCGGAGGGCTCCTACGAGCAGTACTTC. Translated, it gives CASISEGSYEQYF.

The J gene is TRBJ1-5, the V gene TRBV2; D is unclear. V lost 0 bases, J lost 4 bases, and 7 bases lay in between. Per the germline V gene, CDR1 is SNHLY and CDR2 is FYNNEI. This CDR3 is 14 amino acids long. The CDR3 is CASSEAPGNQPQHF. The CDR3 region has the DNA TGTGCCAGCAGTGAAGCGCCGGGGAATCAGCCCCAGCATTTT.

The gene calls are TRBV24-1 and TRBJ1-1; D uncertain. The V end was cut by 9 bases, the J end by 1 base, with 11 bases between. The CDR3 runs 13 residues. Germline V gene lookup returns CDR1 KGHDR and CDR2 SFDVKD. The CDR3 nucleotides read TGTGCCACCTGTGGGCCTTCGAACACTGAAGCTTTCTTT. Translated, it gives CATCGPSNTEAFF.

The V and J genes are TRBV5-1 and TRBJ2-2, with D possibly being TRBD1 (6 bases). Deletions cut 3 bases from V and 0 bases from J, with 9 bases between. In germline, CDR1 is SGHRS, CDR2 YFSETQ. The CDR3 is 15 residues long. CDR3 in DNA: TGCGCCAGCAGCTCTCAGGGGCCGAACACCGGGGAGCTGTTTTTT. This encodes CASSSQGPNTGELFF. The variable domain in full, with the rest retrieved from reference TRBV5-1 and TRBJ2-2, is KAGVTQTPRYLIKTRGQQVTLSCSPISGHRSVSWYQQTPGQGLQFLFEYFSETQRNKGNFPGRFSGRQFSNSRSEMNVSTLELGDSALYLCASSSQGPNTGELFFGEGSRLTVL.

This sequence joins TRBV5-4 and TRBJ1-5; perhaps TRBD1 as D (6 bases). Trimming removed 5 bases at V and 5 bases at J, with 11 bases between. The germline CDR1 and CDR2 sequences are SGHNT and YYREEE (reference sequence). There are 13 residues in the CDR3. The CDR3 reads CASSQDSDQPQHF. The DNA for the CDR3 is TGTGCCAGCAGTCAGGACAGCGATCAGCCCCAGCATTTT.

The chain joins TRBV6-2 or TRBV6-3 to TRBJ1-5; D is ambiguous. Deletions cut 4 bases from V and 4 bases from J, with 14 bases between. CDR3 length: 15 amino acids. CDR1 MNHEY and CDR2 SVGEGT come from the germline V gene. The CDR3 region has the DNA TGTGCCAGCAGTTTTTATCTTACTAATAATCAGCCCCAGCATTTT. Translating gives CASSFYLTNNQPQHF.

The CDR3 is CASSPDRMNTEAFF. The CDR3 coding sequence is TGTGCCAGCTCTCCGGACAGAATGAACACTGAAGCTTTCTTT. This chain joins TRBV18 and TRBJ1-1; D is possibly TRBD1 (6 bases). This CDR3 contains 14 residues. CDR1 is KGHSH, CDR2 LQKENI, per germline. With 6 bases removed from V and 0 bases from J, the gap between germline ends came to 11 bases.

The V gene is TRBV9, the J gene TRBJ2-1; a possible D gene is TRBD1 (6 bases). The V end was cut by 0 bases, the J end by 7 bases, with 14 bases between. The CDR3 is 15 amino acids. CDR1 and CDR2 from the germline V gene are SGDLS and YYNGEE. In DNA, the CDR3 is TGTGCCAGCAGCGTAGGACAAGGGACACCGAATGAGCAGTTCTTC. Protein sequence: CASSVGQGTPNEQFF.